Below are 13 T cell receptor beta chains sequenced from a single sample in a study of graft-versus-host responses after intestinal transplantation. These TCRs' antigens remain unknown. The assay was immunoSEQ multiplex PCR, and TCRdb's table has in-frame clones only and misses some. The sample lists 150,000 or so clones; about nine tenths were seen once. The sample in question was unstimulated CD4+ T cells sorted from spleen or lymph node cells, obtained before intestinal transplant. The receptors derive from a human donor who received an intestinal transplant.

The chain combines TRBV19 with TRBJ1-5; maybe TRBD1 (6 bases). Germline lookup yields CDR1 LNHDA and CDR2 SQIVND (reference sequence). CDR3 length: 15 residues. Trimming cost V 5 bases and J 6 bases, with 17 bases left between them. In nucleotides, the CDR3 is TGTGCCAGTAGTGTCTTACAGGGAATTGGTCAGCCCCAGCATTTT. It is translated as CASSVLQGIGQPQHF. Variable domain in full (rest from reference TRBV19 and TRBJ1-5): DGGITQSPKYLFRKEGQNVTLSCEQNLNHDAMYWYRQDPGQGLRLIYYSQIVNDFQKGDIAEGYSVSREKKESFPLTVTSAQKNPTAFYLCASSVLQGIGQPQHFGDGTRLSIL.

In DNA form, the CDR3 reads TGTGCCACCTTTCCTCTCACTACAGGGCGCGCGAACACCGGGGAGCTGTTTTTT. It translates to CATFPLTTGRANTGELFF. V usage is TRBV28 and J usage is TRBJ2-2; a possible D gene is TRBD1 (6 bases). Looked up from germline, CDR1 is MDHEN and CDR2 is SYDVKM. The CDR3 spans 18 residues. The V end lost 10 bases, the J end lost 0 bases, and 24 bases lay between the germline ends.

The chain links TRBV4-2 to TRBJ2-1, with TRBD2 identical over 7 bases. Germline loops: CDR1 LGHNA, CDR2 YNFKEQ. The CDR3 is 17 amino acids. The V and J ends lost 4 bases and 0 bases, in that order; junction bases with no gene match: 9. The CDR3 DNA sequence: TGTGCCAGCAGCCCGTACTCTAGCGGATACTCCTACAATGAGCAGTTCTTC. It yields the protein CASSPYSSGYSYNEQFF.

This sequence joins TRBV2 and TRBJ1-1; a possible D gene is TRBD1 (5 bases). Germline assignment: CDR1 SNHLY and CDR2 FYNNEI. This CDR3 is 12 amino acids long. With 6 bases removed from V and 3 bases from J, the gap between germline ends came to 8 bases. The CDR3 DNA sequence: TGTGCCAGCAGCCGGGGGGACACTGAAGCTTTCTTT. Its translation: CASSRGDTEAFF.

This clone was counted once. CDR3 bases: TGTGCCAGTACCCAGGGAGATACGCAGTATTTT. Translated: CASTQGDTQYF. The genes are TRBV19 and TRBJ2-3; the D gene is possibly TRBD1 (5 bases). Germline CDR1 reads LNHDA; CDR2 reads SQIVND (reference sequence). The V end was cut by 7 bases, the J end by 5 bases, with 7 bases between. The CDR3 consists of 11 residues.

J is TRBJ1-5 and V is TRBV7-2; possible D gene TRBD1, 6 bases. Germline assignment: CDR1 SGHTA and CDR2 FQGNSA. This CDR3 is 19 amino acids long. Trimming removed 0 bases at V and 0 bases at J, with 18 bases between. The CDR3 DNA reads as TGTGCCAGCAGCTTAGCGATTGCTCAGGGGACCTTTAGCAATCAGCCCCAGCATTTT. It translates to CASSLAIAQGTFSNQPQHF.

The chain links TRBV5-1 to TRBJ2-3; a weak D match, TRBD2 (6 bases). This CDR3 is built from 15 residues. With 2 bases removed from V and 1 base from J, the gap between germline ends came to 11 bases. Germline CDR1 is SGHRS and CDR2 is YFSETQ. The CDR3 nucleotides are TGCGCCAGCAGCTTAGGCGGGAAAGGCACAGATACGCAGTATTTT. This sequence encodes CASSLGGKGTDTQYF.

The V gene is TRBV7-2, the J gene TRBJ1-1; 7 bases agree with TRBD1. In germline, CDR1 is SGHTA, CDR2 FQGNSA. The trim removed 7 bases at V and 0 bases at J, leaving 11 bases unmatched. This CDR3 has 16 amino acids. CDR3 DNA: TGTGCCAGCACCACGCGGACAGGTAGGATGAACACTGAAGCTTTCTTT. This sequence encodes CASTTRTGRMNTEAFF.

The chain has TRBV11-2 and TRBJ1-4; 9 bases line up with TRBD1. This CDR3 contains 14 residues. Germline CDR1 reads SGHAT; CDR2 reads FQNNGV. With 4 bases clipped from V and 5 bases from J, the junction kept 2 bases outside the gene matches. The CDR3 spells CASSSDRGNEKLFF. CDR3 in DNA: TGTGCCAGCAGCTCCGACAGGGGGAATGAAAAACTGTTTTTT.

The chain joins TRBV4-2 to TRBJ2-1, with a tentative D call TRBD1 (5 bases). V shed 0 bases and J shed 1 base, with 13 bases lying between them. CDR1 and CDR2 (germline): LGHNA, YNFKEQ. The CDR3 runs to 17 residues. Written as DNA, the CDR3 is TGTGCCAGCAGCCAAGATAGGGTGGGGCCTTCCTACAATGAGCAGTTCTTC. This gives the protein CASSQDRVGPSYNEQFF.

The CDR3 nucleotides are TGTGCCAGCAGTCCCGAGAGAGCCGGGGAGCTGTTTTTT. Its protein product is CASSPERAGELFF. The chain recombines TRBV27 with TRBJ2-2; D remains unclear. V was pared by 5 bases and J by 6 bases, with 10 bases between. Germline CDR1 is MNHEY and CDR2 is SMNVEV (reference sequence). The CDR3 consists of 13 residues.

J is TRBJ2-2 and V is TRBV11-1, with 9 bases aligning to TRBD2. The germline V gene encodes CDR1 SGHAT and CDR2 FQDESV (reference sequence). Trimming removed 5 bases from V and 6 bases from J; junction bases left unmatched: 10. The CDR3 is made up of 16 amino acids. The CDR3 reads CASSAGTAGGAGELFF. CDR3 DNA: TGTGCCAGCAGCGCCGGAACAGCGGGAGGAGCCGGGGAGCTGTTTTTT.

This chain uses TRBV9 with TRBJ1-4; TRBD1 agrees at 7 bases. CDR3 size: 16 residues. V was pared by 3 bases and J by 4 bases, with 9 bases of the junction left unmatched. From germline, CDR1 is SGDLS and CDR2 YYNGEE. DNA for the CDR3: TGTGCCAGCAGCGCGCGCCCGGGACAGCATAATGAAAAACTGTTTTTT. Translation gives CASSARPGQHNEKLFF. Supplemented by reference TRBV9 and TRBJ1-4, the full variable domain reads DSGVTQTPKHLITATGQRVTLRCSPRSGDLSVYWYQQSLDQGLQFLIQYYNGEERAKGNILERFSAQQFPDLHSELNLSSLELGDSALYFCASSARPGQHNEKLFFGSGTQLSVL.